Each of the 17 T cell receptor beta chains below was sequenced from the same sample in a study of CD8+ T cells in alopecia areata. Extracted RNA was reverse transcribed into cDNA, the sequencing template. Data came from immunoSEQ multiplex PCR; TCRdb stores just in-frame clones and leaves some out. The sample shows approximately 99,000 clones, roughly 60% of them seen only once. Sequencing was done on a sample of CD8+ T cells sorted from blood. The receptors come from a human donor in good health.

This clone appeared a single time. This rearrangement joins TRBV6-5 to TRBJ2-5; maybe TRBD1 (5 bases). Germline assignment: CDR1 MNHEY and CDR2 SVGAGI. V was pared by 2 bases and J by 1 base, with 14 bases between. The CDR3 spans 16 residues. Here the CDR3 reads CASSYNGAEFQETQYF. In nucleotides, the CDR3 is TGTGCCAGCAGTTACAATGGGGCAGAGTTCCAAGAGACCCAGTACTTC.

This clone was observed at least ten times. The rearrangement joins TRBV19 to TRBJ2-7; 12 bases match TRBD2. V shed 7 bases and J 2 bases; nucleotides not matched to a gene: 3. The CDR3 has 14 amino acids. Germline V lookup: CDR1 LNHDA, CDR2 SQIVND (reference sequence). The CDR3 loop reads CASIRTSGAYEQYF. CDR3 DNA: TGTGCCAGTATCAGGACTAGCGGGGCCTACGAGCAGTACTTC.

V is TRBV10-3 and J is TRBJ1-1, with D perhaps matching TRBD1 (5 bases). Germline assignment: CDR1 ENHRY and CDR2 SYGVKD. This CDR3 has 13 residues. V was cut by 11 bases and J by 0 bases, with 13 bases left in between. Written as DNA, the CDR3 is TGTGCCTCCCGATCGGGGCTGAACACTGAAGCTTTCTTT. This gives the protein CASRSGLNTEAFF.

The V gene is TRBV4-1, the J gene TRBJ2-7, with D unresolved. Trimming pared 5 bases from V and 5 bases from J, leaving 22 bases between. Looked up from germline, CDR1 is MGHRA and CDR2 is YSYEKL. The CDR3 extends over 16 amino acids. The CDR3 here is CASSDQYSLGHDEQYF. The DNA of the CDR3 is TGCGCCAGCAGCGACCAGTATAGCCTAGGGCACGACGAGCAGTACTTC.

This clone has more than one count but fewer than ten. This chain uses TRBV23-1 with TRBJ1-4, with 7 bases fitting TRBD1. TRBV23-1 is treated as an ORF (open reading frame) with a function not yet certain. This CDR3 is built from 14 residues. J lost 5 bases, V lost 6 bases, and 6 bases had no gene match. The CDR3 DNA sequence: TGCGCCAGCAGGTGGGGGACAGCCAATGAAAAACTGTTTTTT. Protein sequence: CASRWGTANEKLFF.

This rearrangement joins TRBV29-1 to TRBJ1-2; tentatively, D is TRBD1 (5 bases). CDR3 length: 12 amino acids. Germline V gene data show CDR1 as SQVTM and CDR2 as ANQGSEA. V shed 1 base and J shed 7 bases, with 10 bases lying between them. The CDR3 loop reads CSVEGGSSGYTF. CDR3 DNA: TGCAGCGTTGAAGGGGGCTCTAGTGGCTACACCTTC.

This clone has just one count. As DNA, the CDR3 is TGCGCCAGCAGCCAAGACGTAGGACCACCTTACGAGCAGTACTTC. Amino acid sequence: CASSQDVGPPYEQYF. J is TRBJ2-7 and V is TRBV4-1; D not certain. V was pared by 0 bases and J by 4 bases, with 13 bases between. Germline CDR1 is MGHRA and CDR2 is YSYEKL. This CDR3 comprises 15 residues.

CDR3 loop: CASSKRGGYNEQFF. The DNA for the CDR3 is TGTGCCAGTAGTAAGAGGGGGGGATACAATGAGCAGTTCTTC. The V call is TRBV19, the J call TRBJ2-1, with D possibly matching TRBD2 (7 bases). CDR3 size: 14 residues. Germline V gene sequence: CDR1 LNHDA, CDR2 SQIVND (reference sequence). Trimming stripped 4 bases from V and 4 bases from J, with 11 bases between. Combining the CDR3 with reference TRBV19 and TRBJ2-1 gives the whole variable domain DGGITQSPKYLFRKEGQNVTLSCEQNLNHDAMYWYRQDPGQGLRLIYYSQIVNDFQKGDIAEGYSVSREKKESFPLTVTSAQKNPTAFYLCASSKRGGYNEQFFGPGTRLTVL.

This clone was observed once. The gene calls are TRBV7-9 and TRBJ2-7, with 10 positions matching TRBD2. This CDR3 region has 16 residues. Germline V gene sequence: CDR1 SEHNR, CDR2 FQNEAQ (reference sequence). J was trimmed by 5 bases and V by 3 bases; bases with no gene match: 10. The CDR3 bases are TGTGCCAGCAGCTTCCCCCTTAGCGGGGGGCAGGACGAGCAGTACTTC. Translating it yields CASSFPLSGGQDEQYF. Complete variable domain (other parts from reference TRBV7-9 and TRBJ2-7): DTGVSQNPRHKITKRGQNVTFRCDPISEHNRLYWYRQTLGQGPEFLTYFQNEAQLEKSRLLSDRFSAERPKGSFSTLEIQRTEQGDSAMYLCASSFPLSGGQDEQYFGPGTRLTVT.

This clone ranks as large. Distinct nucleotide sequences in the sample also encode this CDR3. The chain couples TRBV4-3 to TRBJ2-3, with D uncertain. V lost 0 bases and J 2 bases, leaving 12 bases between the germline ends. The germline V gene encodes CDR1 LGHNA and CDR2 YSLEER. The CDR3 totals 16 residues. CDR3 protein: CASSQDPWRYTDTQYF. The CDR3 region has the DNA TGCGCCAGCAGCCAAGATCCTTGGCGGTACACAGATACGCAGTATTTT.

The chain employs TRBV2 and TRBJ2-7; a possible D gene is TRBD1 (6 bases). V dropped 8 bases and J dropped 0 bases, with 23 bases sitting between them. Germline-derived CDR1 and CDR2 are SNHLY and FYNNEI. This CDR3 is 17 amino acids long. CDR3 amino acids: CASEGTPPDSYSYEQYF. Written as DNA, the CDR3 is TGTGCCAGCGAGGGAACCCCGCCGGACAGCTACTCCTACGAGCAGTACTTC.

The chain couples TRBV4-1 to TRBJ1-2, with 12 bases aligning to TRBD1. Germline V gene data show CDR1 as MGHRA and CDR2 as YSYEKL. The CDR3 sequence is 17 residues long. V was pared by 1 base and J by 6 bases, with 9 bases of the junction left unmatched. The CDR3 sequence is CASSQAGTGGAGHGYTF. The CDR3 nucleotides read TGCGCCAGCAGCCAAGCCGGGACAGGGGGCGCTGGGCATGGCTACACCTTC.

The chain combines TRBV4-3 with TRBJ2-3, with D perhaps assigned TRBD1 or TRBD2 (5 bases each). Trimming cost V 3 bases and J 6 bases, with 22 bases left between them. Germline V gives CDR1 LGHNA, CDR2 YSLEER. The CDR3 covers 17 residues. CDR3 protein: CASSHPAGTDQADTQYF. Written as DNA, the CDR3 is TGCGCCAGCAGCCACCCCGCCGGGACCGACCAGGCGGATACGCAGTATTTT.

The V gene is TRBV6-1, the J gene TRBJ2-1; 8 bases agree with TRBD1. The germline V gene has CDR1 MNHNS and CDR2 SASEGT. The V gene end was trimmed by 5 bases and the J gene end by 6 bases; junction bases not matched to a gene: 9. The CDR3 sequence is 15 residues long. This chain's CDR3 is CASSTKGQDFNEQFF. As DNA, the CDR3 is TGTGCCAGCAGTACAAAGGGACAGGATTTCAATGAGCAGTTCTTC.

V is TRBV25-1 and J is TRBJ2-7; D unresolved. Trimming cost V 4 bases and J 0 bases, with 10 bases left between them. The CDR3 loop spans 14 amino acids. CDR1 and CDR2 (germline): MGHDK, SYGVNS. The CDR3 sequence: CASSGSPISYEQYF. The CDR3 DNA follows: TGTGCCAGCAGTGGTTCCCCTATCTCCTACGAGCAGTACTTC.

The rearrangement joins TRBV6-5 to TRBJ1-2; perhaps TRBD1 as D (5 bases). The CDR3 spans 11 residues. Germline CDR1 MNHEY, CDR2 SVGAGI. Trimming cost V 4 bases and J 6 bases, with 6 bases left between them. The CDR3 bases are TGTGCCAGCAGTTTGGGGGATGGCTACACCTTC. This gives the protein CASSLGDGYTF.

The chain uses TRBV27 and TRBJ2-4; TRBD2 is a possible D gene (6 bases). The CDR3 is made up of 15 amino acids. Trimming shortened V by 1 base and J by 5 bases, and 12 bases separated the two germline ends. Germline CDR1 reads MNHEY; CDR2 reads SMNVEV (reference sequence). The CDR3 spells CASSLLAGTENIQYF. DNA of the CDR3: TGTGCCAGCAGTTTATTGGCGGGGACTGAAAACATTCAGTACTTC.